The clone carrying this TCR beta chain is a singleton in its sample. Libraries were prepared by immunoSEQ multiplex PCR; TCRdb keeps only in-frame clonotypes and omits some of them. The top ten hold 7.5% to 9.5% of the sample, which has approximately 500,000 clones, less than 90% seen once. This sample stems from a study of blood T cell repertoires in COVID-19. Sequencing input: peripheral blood. The sequence was obtained from a woman in her forties or fifties with COVID-19, enrolled during active disease.

CDR3 sequence (DNA): TGCGCCAGCAGCGCTACCTTGAACACTGAAGCTTTCTTT. This sequence encodes CASSATLNTEAFF. The gene calls are TRBV5-1 and TRBJ1-1; the D is unclear. The V end was cut by 4 bases, the J end by 0 bases, with 7 bases between. In germline, CDR1 is SGHRS, CDR2 YFSETQ. CDR3 size: 13 residues.